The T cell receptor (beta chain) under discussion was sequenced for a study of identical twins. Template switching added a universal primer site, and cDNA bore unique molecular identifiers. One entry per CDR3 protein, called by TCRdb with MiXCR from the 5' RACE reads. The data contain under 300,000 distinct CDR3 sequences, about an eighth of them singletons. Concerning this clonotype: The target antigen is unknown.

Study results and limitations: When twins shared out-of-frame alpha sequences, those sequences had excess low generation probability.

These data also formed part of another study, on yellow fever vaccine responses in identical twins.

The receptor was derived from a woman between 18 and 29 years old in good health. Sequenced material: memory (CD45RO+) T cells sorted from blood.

The DNA of the CDR3 is TGCAGTGCTAGTCCAGCGGGACGCTCCCAAGAGACCCAGTACTTC. Translating gives CSASPAGRSQETQYF. J is TRBJ2-5 and V is TRBV20-1; 7 bases agree with TRBD2. This CDR3 region has 15 residues. Germline V CDR1 and CDR2: DFQATT, SNEGSKA (reference sequence). V trimming: 3 bases; J trimming: 1 base; junction bases outside the gene matches: 8.